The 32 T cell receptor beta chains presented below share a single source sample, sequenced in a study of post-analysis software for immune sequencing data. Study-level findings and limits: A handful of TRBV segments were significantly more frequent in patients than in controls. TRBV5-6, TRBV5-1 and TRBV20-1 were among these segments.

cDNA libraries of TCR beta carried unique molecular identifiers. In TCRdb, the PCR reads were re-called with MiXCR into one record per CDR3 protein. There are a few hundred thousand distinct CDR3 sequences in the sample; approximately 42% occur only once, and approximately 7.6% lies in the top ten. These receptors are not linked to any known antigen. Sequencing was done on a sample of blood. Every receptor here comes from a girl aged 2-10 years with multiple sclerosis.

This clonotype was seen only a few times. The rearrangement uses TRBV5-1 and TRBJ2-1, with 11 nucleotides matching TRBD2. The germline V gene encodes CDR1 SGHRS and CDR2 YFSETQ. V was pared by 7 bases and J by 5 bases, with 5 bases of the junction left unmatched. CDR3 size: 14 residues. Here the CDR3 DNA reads TGCGCCAGCGCGGGACTAGCGGTCGACAATGAGCAGTTCTTC. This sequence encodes CASAGLAVDNEQFF.

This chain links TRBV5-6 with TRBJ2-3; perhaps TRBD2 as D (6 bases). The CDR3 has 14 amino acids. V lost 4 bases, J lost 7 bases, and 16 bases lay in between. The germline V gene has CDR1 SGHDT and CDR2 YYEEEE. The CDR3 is CASSPGGELNTQYF. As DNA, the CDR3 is TGTGCCAGCAGCCCCGGCGGGGAATTGAATACGCAGTATTTT.

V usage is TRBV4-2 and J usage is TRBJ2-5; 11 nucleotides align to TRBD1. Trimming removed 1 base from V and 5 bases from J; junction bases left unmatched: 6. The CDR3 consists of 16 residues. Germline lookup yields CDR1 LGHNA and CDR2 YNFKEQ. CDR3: CASSQVGQGAGETQYF. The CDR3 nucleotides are TGTGCCAGCAGCCAAGTTGGACAGGGGGCCGGGGAGACCCAGTACTTC.

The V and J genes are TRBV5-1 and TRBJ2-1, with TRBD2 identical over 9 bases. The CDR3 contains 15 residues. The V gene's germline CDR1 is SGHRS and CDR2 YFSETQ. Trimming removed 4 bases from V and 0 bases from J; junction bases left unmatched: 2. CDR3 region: CASSMGLASYNEQFF. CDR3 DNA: TGCGCCAGCAGCATGGGACTAGCCTCCTACAATGAGCAGTTCTTC.

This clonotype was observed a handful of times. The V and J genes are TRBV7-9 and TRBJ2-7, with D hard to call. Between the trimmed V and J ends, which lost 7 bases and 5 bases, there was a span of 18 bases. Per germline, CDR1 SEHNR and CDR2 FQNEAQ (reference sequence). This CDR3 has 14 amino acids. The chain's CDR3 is CASISRTAMDEQYF. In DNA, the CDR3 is TGTGCCAGCATCAGTCGGACCGCTATGGACGAGCAGTACTTC.

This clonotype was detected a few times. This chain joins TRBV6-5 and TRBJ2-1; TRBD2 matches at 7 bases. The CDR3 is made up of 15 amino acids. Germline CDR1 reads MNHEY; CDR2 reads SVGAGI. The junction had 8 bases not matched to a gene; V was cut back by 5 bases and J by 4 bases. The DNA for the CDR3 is TGTGCCAGCAGTCCAGGACTAGTGGATTACAATGAGCAGTTCTTC. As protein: CASSPGLVDYNEQFF.

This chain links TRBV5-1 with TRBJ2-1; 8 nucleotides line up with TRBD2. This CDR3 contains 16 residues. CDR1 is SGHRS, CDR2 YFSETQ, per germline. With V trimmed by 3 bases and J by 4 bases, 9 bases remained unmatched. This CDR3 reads CASSWTGAGGYNEQFF. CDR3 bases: TGCGCCAGCAGCTGGACGGGCGCGGGGGGTTACAATGAGCAGTTCTTC.

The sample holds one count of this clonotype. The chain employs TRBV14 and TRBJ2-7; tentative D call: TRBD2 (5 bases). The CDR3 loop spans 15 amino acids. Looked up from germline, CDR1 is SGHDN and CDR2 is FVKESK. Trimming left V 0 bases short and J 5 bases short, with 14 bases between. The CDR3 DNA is TGTGCCAGCAGCCAAGAGCTATCCGGGGTCGACGAGCAGTACTTC. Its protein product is CASSQELSGVDEQYF.

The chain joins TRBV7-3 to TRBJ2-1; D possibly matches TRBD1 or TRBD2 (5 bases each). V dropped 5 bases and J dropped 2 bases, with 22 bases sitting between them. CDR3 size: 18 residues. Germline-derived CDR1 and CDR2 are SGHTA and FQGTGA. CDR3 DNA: TGTGCCAGCAGCCCCCAGGGCTCAACTAGGCGTACCTACAATGAGCAGTTCTTC. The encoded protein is CASSPQGSTRRTYNEQFF. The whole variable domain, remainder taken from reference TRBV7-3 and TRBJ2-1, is GAGVSQTPSNKVTEKGKYVELRCDPISGHTALYWYRQSLGQGPEFLIYFQGTGAADDSGLPNDRFFAVRPEGSVSTLKIQRTERGDSAVYLCASSPQGSTRRTYNEQFFGPGTRLTVL.

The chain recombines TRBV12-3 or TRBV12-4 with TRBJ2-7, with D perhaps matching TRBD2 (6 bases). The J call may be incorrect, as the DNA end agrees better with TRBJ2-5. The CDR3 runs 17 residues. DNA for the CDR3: TGTGCCAGCAGTCCACCGGGACTCGGGACGCCTGTGAAGACCCAGTACTTC. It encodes CASSPPGLGTPVKTQYF.

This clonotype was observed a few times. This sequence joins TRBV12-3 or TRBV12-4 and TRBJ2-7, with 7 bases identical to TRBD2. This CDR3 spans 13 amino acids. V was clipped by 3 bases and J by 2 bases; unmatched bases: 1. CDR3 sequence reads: CASSFAGAYEQYF. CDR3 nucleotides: TGTGCCAGCAGTTTTGCGGGAGCCTACGAGCAGTACTTC.

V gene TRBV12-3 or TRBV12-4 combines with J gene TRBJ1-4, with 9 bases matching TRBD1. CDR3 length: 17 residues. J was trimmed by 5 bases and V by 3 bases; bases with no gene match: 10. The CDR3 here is CASSLGTGFGKNEKLFF. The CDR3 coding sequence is TGTGCCAGCAGTTTGGGGACAGGGTTCGGGAAAAATGAAAAACTGTTTTTT.

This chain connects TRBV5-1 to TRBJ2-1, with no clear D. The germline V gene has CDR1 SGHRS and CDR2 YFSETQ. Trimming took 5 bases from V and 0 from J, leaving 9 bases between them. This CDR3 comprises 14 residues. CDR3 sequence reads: CASSKPSSYNEQFF. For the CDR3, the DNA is TGCGCCAGCAGTAAGCCAAGCTCCTACAATGAGCAGTTCTTC.

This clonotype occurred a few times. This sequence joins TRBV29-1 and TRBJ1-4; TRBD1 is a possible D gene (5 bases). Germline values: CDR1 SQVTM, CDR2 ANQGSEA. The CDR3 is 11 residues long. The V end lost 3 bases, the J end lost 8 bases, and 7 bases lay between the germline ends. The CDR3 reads CSVDRGEKLFF. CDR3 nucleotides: TGCAGCGTTGACCGGGGGGAAAAACTGTTTTTT.

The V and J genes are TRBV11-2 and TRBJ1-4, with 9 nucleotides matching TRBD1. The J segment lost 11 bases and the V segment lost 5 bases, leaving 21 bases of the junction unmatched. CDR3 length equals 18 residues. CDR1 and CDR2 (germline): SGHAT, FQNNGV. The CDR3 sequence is CASSRYEIAGTGIGKLFF. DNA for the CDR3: TGTGCCAGCAGCCGATATGAGATCGCCGGGACAGGGATCGGCAAACTGTTTTTT. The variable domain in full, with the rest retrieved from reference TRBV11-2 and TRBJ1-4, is EAGVAQSPRYKIIEKRQSVAFWCNPISGHATLYWYQQILGQGPKLLIQFQNNGVVDDSQLPKDRFSAERLKGVDSTLKIQPAKLEDSAVYLCASSRYEIAGTGIGKLFFGSGTQLSVL.

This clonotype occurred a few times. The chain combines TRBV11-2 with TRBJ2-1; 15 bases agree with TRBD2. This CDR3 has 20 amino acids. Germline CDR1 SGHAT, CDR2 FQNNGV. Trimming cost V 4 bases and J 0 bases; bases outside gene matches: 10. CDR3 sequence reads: CASSSRTSGGDPSSYNEQFF. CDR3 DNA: TGTGCCAGCAGCTCTAGGACTAGCGGGGGGGACCCCAGCTCCTACAATGAGCAGTTCTTC.

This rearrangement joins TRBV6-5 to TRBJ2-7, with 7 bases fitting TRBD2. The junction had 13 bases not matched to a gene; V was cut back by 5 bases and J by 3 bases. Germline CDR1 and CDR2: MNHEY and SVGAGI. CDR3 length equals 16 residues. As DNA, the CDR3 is TGTGCCAGCAGTCACCGGGACGGGGGGTATAACTACGAGCAGTACTTC. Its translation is CASSHRDGGYNYEQYF.

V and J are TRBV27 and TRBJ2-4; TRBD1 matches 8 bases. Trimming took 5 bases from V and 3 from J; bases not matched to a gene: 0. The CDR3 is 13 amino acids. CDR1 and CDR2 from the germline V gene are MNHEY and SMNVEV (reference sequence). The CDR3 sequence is CASSTGGKNIQYF. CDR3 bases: TGTGCCAGCAGTACAGGGGGCAAAAACATTCAGTACTTC.

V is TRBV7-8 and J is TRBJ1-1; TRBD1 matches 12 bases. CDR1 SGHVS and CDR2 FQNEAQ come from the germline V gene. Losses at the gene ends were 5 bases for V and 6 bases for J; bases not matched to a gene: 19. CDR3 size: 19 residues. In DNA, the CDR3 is TGTGCCAGCAGCCAGAACCGGGACAGGGGGCGGATACCCCATGCTGAAGCTTTCTTT. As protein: CASSQNRDRGRIPHAEAFF.

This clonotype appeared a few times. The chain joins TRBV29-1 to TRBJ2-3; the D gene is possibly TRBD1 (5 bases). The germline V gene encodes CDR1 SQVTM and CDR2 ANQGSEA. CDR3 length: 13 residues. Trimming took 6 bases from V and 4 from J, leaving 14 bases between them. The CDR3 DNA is TGCAGCGTCCAGGGAAGGGTCTCAGATACGCAGTATTTT. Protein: CSVQGRVSDTQYF.

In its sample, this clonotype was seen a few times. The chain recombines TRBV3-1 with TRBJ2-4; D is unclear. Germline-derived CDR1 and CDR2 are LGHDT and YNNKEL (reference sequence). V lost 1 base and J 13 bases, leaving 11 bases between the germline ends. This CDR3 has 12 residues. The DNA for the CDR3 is TGTGCCAGCAGCCAAGCCAACACTCCGCAGTACTTC. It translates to CASSQANTPQYF. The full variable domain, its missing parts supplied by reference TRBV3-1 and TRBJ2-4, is DTAVSQTPKYLVTQMGNDKSIKCEQNLGHDTMYWYKQDSKKFLKIMFSYNNKELIINETVPNRFSPKSPDKAHLNLHINSLELGDSAVYFCASSQANTPQYFGAGTRLSVL.

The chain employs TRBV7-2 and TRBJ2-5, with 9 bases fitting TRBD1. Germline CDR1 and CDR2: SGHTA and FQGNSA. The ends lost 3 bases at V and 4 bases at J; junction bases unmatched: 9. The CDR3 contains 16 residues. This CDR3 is CASSFSGTGRGETQYF. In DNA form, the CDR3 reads TGTGCCAGCAGCTTTTCCGGGACAGGGCGAGGAGAGACCCAGTACTTC.

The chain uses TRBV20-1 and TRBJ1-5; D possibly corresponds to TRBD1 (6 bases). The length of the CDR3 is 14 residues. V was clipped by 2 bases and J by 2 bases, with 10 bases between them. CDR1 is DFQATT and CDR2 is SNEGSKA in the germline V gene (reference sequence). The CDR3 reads CSARIGGGNQPQHF. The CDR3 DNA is TGCAGTGCTAGAATAGGGGGGGGCAATCAGCCCCAGCATTTT.

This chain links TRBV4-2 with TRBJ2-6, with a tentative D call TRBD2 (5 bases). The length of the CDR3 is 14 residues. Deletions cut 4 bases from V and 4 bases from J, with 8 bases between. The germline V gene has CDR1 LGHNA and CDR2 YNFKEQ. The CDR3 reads CASSRTGGANVLTF. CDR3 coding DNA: TGTGCCAGCAGCCGGACTGGGGGGGCCAACGTCCTGACTTTC.

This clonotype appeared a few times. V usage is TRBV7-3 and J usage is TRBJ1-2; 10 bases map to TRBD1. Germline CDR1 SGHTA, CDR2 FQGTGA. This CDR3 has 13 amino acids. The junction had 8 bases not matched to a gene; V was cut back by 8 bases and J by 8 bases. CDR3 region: CASGTGTGDGYTF. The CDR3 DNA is TGTGCCAGCGGAACCGGGACAGGGGACGGCTACACCTTC.

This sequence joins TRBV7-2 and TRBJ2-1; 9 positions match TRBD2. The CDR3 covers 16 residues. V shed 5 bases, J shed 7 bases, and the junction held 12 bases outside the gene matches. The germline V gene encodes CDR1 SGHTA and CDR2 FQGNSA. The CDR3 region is CASSPGGGASNNEQFF. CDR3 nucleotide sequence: TGTGCCAGCAGCCCTGGCGGGGGGGCCTCGAATAATGAGCAGTTCTTC. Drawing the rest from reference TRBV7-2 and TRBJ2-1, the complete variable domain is GAGVSQSPSNKVTEKGKDVELRCDPISGHTALYWYRQSLGQGLEFLIYFQGNSAPDKSGLPSDRFSAERTGGSVSTLTIQRTQQEDSAVYLCASSPGGGASNNEQFFGPGTRLTVL.

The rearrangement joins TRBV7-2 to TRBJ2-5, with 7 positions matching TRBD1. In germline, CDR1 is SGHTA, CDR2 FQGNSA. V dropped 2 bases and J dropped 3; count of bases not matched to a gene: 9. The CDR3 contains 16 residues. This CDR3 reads CASSLPWDSHKETQYF. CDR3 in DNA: TGTGCCAGCAGCTTACCCTGGGACAGCCACAAAGAGACCCAGTACTTC.

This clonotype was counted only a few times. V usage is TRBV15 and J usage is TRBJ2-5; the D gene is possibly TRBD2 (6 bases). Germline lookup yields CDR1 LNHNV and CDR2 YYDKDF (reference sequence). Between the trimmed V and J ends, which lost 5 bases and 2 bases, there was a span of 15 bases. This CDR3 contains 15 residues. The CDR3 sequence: CATSPHPREQETQYF. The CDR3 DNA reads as TGTGCCACCAGCCCTCACCCCCGGGAGCAAGAGACCCAGTACTTC.

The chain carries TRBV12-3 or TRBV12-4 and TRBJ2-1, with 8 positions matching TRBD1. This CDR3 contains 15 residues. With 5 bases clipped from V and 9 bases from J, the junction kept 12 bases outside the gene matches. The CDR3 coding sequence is TGTGCCAGCAGTCCCAGGGGGCGGGACGAAAGTGAGCAGTTCTTC. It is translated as CASSPRGRDESEQFF.

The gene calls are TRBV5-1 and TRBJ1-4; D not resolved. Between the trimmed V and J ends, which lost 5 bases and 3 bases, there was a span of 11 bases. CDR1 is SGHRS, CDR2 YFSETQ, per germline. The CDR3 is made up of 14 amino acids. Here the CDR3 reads CASSPDIPNEKLFF. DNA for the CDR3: TGCGCCAGCAGTCCCGACATACCTAATGAAAAACTGTTTTTT. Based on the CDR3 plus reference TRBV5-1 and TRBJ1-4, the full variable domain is KAGVTQTPRYLIKTRGQQVTLSCSPISGHRSVSWYQQTPGQGLQFLFEYFSETQRNKGNFPGRFSGRQFSNSRSEMNVSTLELGDSALYLCASSPDIPNEKLFFGSGTQLSVL.

The CDR3 spells CASSGIGGYTF. As DNA, the CDR3 is TGTGCCAGCAGCGGGATCGGGGGCTACACCTTC. This chain uses TRBV9 with TRBJ1-2; D unresolved. The CDR3 is made up of 11 amino acids. Between the trimmed V and J ends, which lost 3 bases and 8 bases, there was a span of 8 bases. Per germline, CDR1 SGDLS and CDR2 YYNGEE.

CDR3 sequence: CASSLRTPREQYF. The CDR3 nucleotides read TGCGCCAGCAGCTTACGAACCCCCCGCGAGCAGTACTTC. The chain is built from TRBV5-1 and TRBJ2-7; D is unclear. The CDR3 runs to 13 residues. CDR1 is SGHRS and CDR2 is YFSETQ in the germline V gene. Trimming left V 2 bases short and J 6 bases short, with 12 bases between.